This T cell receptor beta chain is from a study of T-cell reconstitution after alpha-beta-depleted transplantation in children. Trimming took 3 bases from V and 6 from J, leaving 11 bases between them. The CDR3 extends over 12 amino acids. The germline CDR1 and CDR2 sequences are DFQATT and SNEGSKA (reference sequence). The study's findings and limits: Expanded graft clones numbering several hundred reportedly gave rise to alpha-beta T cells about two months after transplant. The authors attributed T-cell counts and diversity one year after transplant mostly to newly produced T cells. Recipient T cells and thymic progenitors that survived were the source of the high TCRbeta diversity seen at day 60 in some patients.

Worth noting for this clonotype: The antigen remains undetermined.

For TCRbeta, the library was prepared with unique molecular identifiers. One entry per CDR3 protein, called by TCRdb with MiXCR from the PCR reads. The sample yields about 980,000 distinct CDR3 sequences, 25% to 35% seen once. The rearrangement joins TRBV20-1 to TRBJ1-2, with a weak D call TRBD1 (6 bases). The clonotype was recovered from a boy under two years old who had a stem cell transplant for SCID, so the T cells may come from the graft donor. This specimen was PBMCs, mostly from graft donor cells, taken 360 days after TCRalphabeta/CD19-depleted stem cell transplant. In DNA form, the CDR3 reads TGCAGTGCTAGTTCGGGGGCAAATGGCTACACCTTC. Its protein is CSASSGANGYTF.